The rows below give T cell receptor beta chains drawn from one sample of a study of shared clonotypes between healthy human individuals. TCRdb keeps only in-frame clones here, not all; method: immunoSEQ multiplex PCR. The sample shows hundreds of thousands of clones, 90% to 96% of them seen only once. Source material: naive CD4+ T cells sorted from blood. Receptor source: a woman aged 25 to 39 in good health. CDR3s include the opening cysteine and the closing phenylalanine or tryptophan. A D gene is named only where the DNA matches it firmly. Clone size, where shown, is once, few, many, or a class for clones that have expanded.

D	size	V	J	DNA	CDR3
TRBD1	.	TRBV11-1	TRBJ2-7	TGTGCCAGCAGCCCAAAACTGACAGGGGGGAAATACTACGAGCAGTACTTC	CASSPKLTGGKYYEQYF
.	.	TRBV6-5	TRBJ2-7	TGTGCCAGCAGTTACTCGTCCGCGACTCTCTACGAGCAGTACTTC	CASSYSSATLYEQYF
.	once	TRBV7-5	TRBJ1-5	TGTGTCAGAAGCTTAGCGGTGGGAGGGGCTAGCAATCAGCCCCAGCATTTT	CVRSLAVGGASNQPQHF
.	.	TRBV5-1	TRBJ2-5	TGCGCCAGCAGCTTTGAGGGGATCGAGACCCAGTACTTC	CASSFEGIETQYF
TRBD2	.	TRBV10-3	TRBJ2-5	TGTGCCAGCGGGACTAGCGGGACCGTGTACCAAGAGACCCAGTACTTC	CASGTSGTVYQETQYF
.	.	TRBV7-9	TRBJ2-1	TGTGCCAGCACGCCAGTGGAGTCGTTCTTC	CASTPVESFF
.	.	TRBV5-1	TRBJ1-1	TGCGCCAGCAGCTTGTCTCCAGCCGAGAACACTGAAGCTTTCTTT	CASSLSPAENTEAFF
.	.	TRBV30	TRBJ2-5	TGTGCCTGGGACACAGGGTTTATCGAGACCCAGTACTTC	CAWDTGFIETQYF
TRBD1	.	TRBV7-8	TRBJ2-3	TGTGCCAGCAGCGGGACAGGGAGGAAAGATACGCAGTATTTT	CASSGTGRKDTQYF
.	.	TRBV10-3	TRBJ1-3	TGTGCCATCAGTACCGGGACCGGAAACACCATATATTTT	CAISTGTGNTIYF
.	.	TRBV7-9	TRBJ2-7	TGTGCCAGCAGCTCCCGCGCGCGGCACGAGCAGTACTTC	CASSSRARHEQYF
TRBD2	once	TRBV4-1	TRBJ2-7	TGCGCCAGCAGCCAAGATGGGGCTAGCGGATCCTTCTATTCCCTCTACGAGCAGTACTTC	CASSQDGASGSFYSLYEQYF
.	.	TRBV21-1	TRBJ2-7	TGTGCCAGCAGCAAAGGGCCTGGCGAGCAGTACTTC	CASSKGPGEQYF
.	.	TRBV11-2	TRBJ2-5	TGTGCCAGCAGCTTTGGCATCCCCGAGACCCAGTACTTC	CASSFGIPETQYF